The clone carrying this T cell receptor (beta chain) has only a few counts. The target antigen is unknown. TCRdb recomputed calls from the RACE reads with MiXCR, one row per CDR3 protein. The sample lists over 80,000 distinct CDR3 sequences, approximately 10% occurring once. The germline V gene has CDR1 KGHDR and CDR2 SFDVKD. V lost 4 bases, J lost 4 bases, and 10 bases stayed unmatched. The CDR3 covers 18 residues. These data come from a study of human T cells and chemical hapten exposure. Time point in this sample: patch test 3, about 24 weeks after DPC sensitization. Treatment: therapeutic diphenylcyclopropenone sensitization with weekly scalp DPC. Whole-study results and caveats: Significantly more large CDR3 similarity clusters arose among expanded TCRs than among controls.

The chain carries TRBV24-1 and TRBJ2-3; TRBD2 matches 13 bases. This clonotype originated in a woman in her thirties with alopecia areata. Some clones in this sample may be carry-over from other donors' samples. The specimen was whole blood, collected in connection with sensitization to the hapten diphenylcyclopropenone (DPC). CDR3 amino acids: CATSEPLGTSGVSDTQYF. The DNA for the CDR3 is TGTGCCACCAGTGAGCCGCTCGGGACTAGCGGGGTGTCAGATACGCAGTATTTT.